The entry that follows covers one T cell receptor beta chain sequence. What it binds is not known. This CDR3 contains 15 residues. Deletions cut 3 bases from V and 8 bases from J, with 17 bases between. Per germline, CDR1 MNHNS and CDR2 SASEGT. This sample is drawn from a study of OX40 agonist ivuxolimab in advanced cancers. The wider study: Checkpoint inhibitors had been given previously to 40% of patients. Study-wide results and caveats: Low levels of normalized T-cell clonal expansion also appeared in some nonresponders. Among the lowest peripheral clonal expansion occurred in 0.1-3.0 mg/kg partial responders.

It was autoimmune disease history or systemic immunosuppression that excluded patients. Only in-frame clones appear in the TCRdb table, and some are missing; sequencing was by immunoSEQ multiplex PCR. The sample yields about 50,000 clones, over 85% seen once. The rearrangement joins TRBV6-1 to TRBJ2-1; D tentatively fits TRBD1 or TRBD2 (5 bases each). The source of this sequence is an adult with an advanced solid tumor such as melanoma, head and neck, liver or kidney cancer. The sample consisted of CD4+ or CD8+ T cells sorted from blood, taken in a trial of the OX40 agonist ivuxolimab. This chain's CDR3 is CASSDPGASPHEQFF. In DNA form, the CDR3 reads TGTGCCAGCAGTGATCCCGGGGCCTCCCCTCATGAGCAGTTCTTC.